The sequence of this TCR beta chain was determined in a study of blood T cell repertoires in COVID-19. On the study more broadly: Researchers got acute and convalescent COVID-19 samples from the United States, Italy and Spain. T cells, B-cell-depleted T cells, or PBMCs provided the cDNA or gDNA that served as material.

In the original processing: Amplification with reference gene primers provided the estimates of nucleated cell counts. Sequenced by immunoSEQ multiplex PCR; TCRdb stores in-frame clones only, minus some. V and J calls and clone size come straight from that table; D and trimming were deduced from the DNA. The data hold around 80,000 clones, with roughly 80% observed a single time. The sequenced material came from peripheral blood. This sequence originates from a man older than 75 with acute or convalescent COVID-19.

CDR3 region: CASSVGPAGGPNTGELFF. The DNA of the CDR3 is TGTGCCAGCAGCGTAGGCCCAGCGGGGGGCCCGAACACCGGGGAGCTGTTTTTT. The chain carries TRBV9 and TRBJ2-2; 9 bases align to TRBD2. The CDR3 covers 18 residues. The V and J ends lost 0 bases and 0 bases, in that order; junction bases with no gene match: 6. Germline values: CDR1 SGDLS, CDR2 YYNGEE.